Listed below are T cell receptor beta chains from one sample, sequenced in a study of blood T cell repertoires in COVID-19. Here immunoSEQ multiplex PCR was the method, and the copy in TCRdb shows in-frame clones only, minus some. The sample includes more than 200,000 clones, about 90% seen only once; the top ten take roughly 6.3%. Input material: PBMCs or T cells enriched from blood (not recorded which). Receptors were obtained from a young woman with acute COVID-19. The CDR3 runs from the conserved cysteine through the conserved F or W. Fields, in order: J gene, D gene, V gene, CDR3 protein. D genes are given only for firm matches.

J gene: TRBJ1-2
D gene: -
V gene: TRBV7-9
CDR3 protein: CASSYEQSAYGYTF

J gene: TRBJ1-1
D gene: -
V gene: TRBV6-6
CDR3 protein: CASSSVNTEAFF

J gene: TRBJ1-6
D gene: TRBD1
V gene: TRBV2
CDR3 protein: CASRGAGTATNSPLHF

J gene: TRBJ2-7
D gene: TRBD1
V gene: TRBV28
CDR3 protein: CASSYPPGQGPNEQYF

J gene: TRBJ1-3
D gene: TRBD1
V gene: TRBV3-1/TRBV3-2
CDR3 protein: CASSLGTARNTIYF

J gene: TRBJ1-3
D gene: TRBD1
V gene: TRBV19
CDR3 protein: CARQPGQGSGNTIYF

J gene: TRBJ1-1
D gene: -
V gene: TRBV5-1
CDR3 protein: CASSLDMGNTEAFF

J gene: TRBJ2-7
D gene: TRBD2
V gene: TRBV10-3
CDR3 protein: CATRVSGGSYEQYF

J gene: TRBJ2-5
D gene: -
V gene: TRBV5-4
CDR3 protein: CASSLVGGGSRATQYF

J gene: TRBJ2-2
D gene: TRBD1
V gene: TRBV7-3
CDR3 protein: CASSMTGGAVGELFF

J gene: TRBJ1-1
D gene: -
V gene: TRBV6-5
CDR3 protein: CASSRGHENTEAFF

J gene: TRBJ2-5
D gene: TRBD2
V gene: TRBV3-1/TRBV3-2
CDR3 protein: CASSQEGLAGQTQYF

J gene: TRBJ1-2
D gene: TRBD1
V gene: TRBV18
CDR3 protein: CASSPRTGDGYTF

J gene: TRBJ2-5
D gene: -
V gene: TRBV27
CDR3 protein: CASSFRGPETQYF

J gene: TRBJ1-2
D gene: TRBD1
V gene: TRBV6-5
CDR3 protein: CASSYRQGADGYTF

J gene: TRBJ2-1
D gene: -
V gene: TRBV3-1/TRBV3-2
CDR3 protein: CASASVRLASYNEQFF

J gene: TRBJ1-5
D gene: -
V gene: TRBV7-9
CDR3 protein: CASSLAPQGLGNQPQHF

J gene: TRBJ2-3
D gene: -
V gene: TRBV14
CDR3 protein: CASSLRQVTDTQYF